Following are 16 T cell receptor beta chains from one sample sequenced in a study of T cells in localized non-small cell lung cancer. Data came from immunoSEQ multiplex PCR; TCRdb stores just in-frame clones and leaves some out. Among roughly 26,000 clones listed, approximately 90% were seen once. The sample here was peripheral blood, taken before any cancer treatment. The receptor set was obtained from a female donor over 55 with stage II squamous cell lung carcinoma.

The rearrangement links TRBV2 to TRBJ1-5; D is perhaps TRBD1 (6 bases). Germline loops: CDR1 SNHLY, CDR2 FYNNEI. The V end lost 7 bases, the J end lost 6 bases, and 13 bases lay between the germline ends. This CDR3 comprises 13 residues. The CDR3 region has the DNA TGTGCCAGCACAGGGGAGTCCGGTCAGCCCCAGCATTTT. Encoded protein: CASTGESGQPQHF. Variable domain in full (rest from reference TRBV2 and TRBJ1-5): EPEVTQTPSHQVTQMGQEVILRCVPISNHLYFYWYRQILGQKVEFLVSFYNNEISEKSEIFDDQFSVERPDGSNFTLKIRSTKLEDSAMYFCASTGESGQPQHFGDGTRLSIL.

V usage is TRBV27 and J usage is TRBJ1-2, with TRBD1 as a possible D gene (6 bases). CDR1 is MNHEY, CDR2 SMNVEV, per germline (reference sequence). V was shortened by 4 bases and J by 4 bases, with 13 bases between the two germline ends. This CDR3 has 14 amino acids. In nucleotides, the CDR3 is TGTGCCAGCAGTTCCCCGGACAGCGGCTATGGCTACACCTTC. It codes for CASSSPDSGYGYTF.

The chain combines TRBV30 with TRBJ1-2; perhaps TRBD1 as D (6 bases). Trimming pared 7 bases from V and 3 bases from J, leaving 15 bases between. The germline gives CDR1 GTSNPN, CDR2 SVGIG (reference sequence). CDR3 length equals 13 residues. The CDR3 DNA sequence: TGTGCCTCCAGGGGCCATGGGGACTATGGCTACACCTTC. Its protein product is CASRGHGDYGYTF.

The chain combines TRBV19 with TRBJ1-3, with a possible D match to TRBD1 (5 bases). V was shortened by 7 bases and J by 3 bases, with 13 bases between the two germline ends. The CDR3 spans 14 residues. Germline V gives CDR1 LNHDA, CDR2 SQIVND (reference sequence). CDR3 sequence: CASTSGTHGNTIYF. CDR3 nucleotide sequence: TGTGCCAGTACCTCCGGGACCCATGGAAACACCATATATTTT.

The chain joins TRBV15 to TRBJ1-5; 12 positions agree with TRBD1. Losses at the gene ends were 1 base for V and 4 bases for J; bases not matched to a gene: 8. CDR1 and CDR2 (germline): LNHNV, YYDKDF (reference sequence). This CDR3 region has 18 residues. The CDR3 spells CATSRGWDRGRINQPQHF. The DNA for the CDR3 is TGTGCCACCAGCAGAGGATGGGACAGGGGGCGGATAAATCAGCCCCAGCATTTT.

This rearrangement joins TRBV5-6 to TRBJ2-2, with unresolved D. V dropped 3 bases and J dropped 5 bases, with 8 bases sitting between them. CDR1 and CDR2 from the germline V gene are SGHDT and YYEEEE. This CDR3 has 13 amino acids. The CDR3 coding sequence is TGTGCCAGCAGCTGGGGTGGAACCGGGGAGCTGTTTTTT. It encodes CASSWGGTGELFF.

DNA of the CDR3: TGTGCCAGCAGTTCGCAGGGGGCGCGGTACGAGCAGTACTTC. It encodes CASSSQGARYEQYF. The V call is TRBV28, the J call TRBJ2-7; 8 bases are shared with TRBD1. Germline CDR1 and CDR2: MDHEN and SYDVKM. The CDR3 totals 14 residues. V dropped 4 bases and J dropped 4; count of bases not matched to a gene: 6. Filled out from reference TRBV28 and TRBJ2-7, the complete variable domain reads DVKVTQSSRYLVKRTGEKVFLECVQDMDHENMFWYRQDPGLGLRLIYFSYDVKMKEKGDIPEGYSVSREKKERFSLILESASTNQTSMYLCASSSQGARYEQYFGPGTRLTVT.

CDR3 sequence (DNA): TGTGCCAGCAGCCCTCGGGAGGGGTCCTCTGGCTACACCTTC. It codes for CASSPREGSSGYTF. The V gene is TRBV7-8, the J gene TRBJ1-2, with D maybe TRBD1 (5 bases). Deletions cut 5 bases from V and 7 bases from J, with 17 bases between. This CDR3 has 14 amino acids. The germline CDR1 and CDR2 sequences are SGHVS and FQNEAQ. Supplemented by reference TRBV7-8 and TRBJ1-2, the full variable domain reads GAGVSQSPRYKVAKRGQDVALRCDPISGHVSLFWYQQALGQGPEFLTYFQNEAQLDKSGLPSDRFFAERPEGSVSTLKIQRTQQEDSAVYLCASSPREGSSGYTFGSGTRLTVV.

The rearrangement uses TRBV19 and TRBJ2-1, with D hard to call. V was trimmed by 5 bases and J by 8 bases, leaving 19 bases between them. Germline loops: CDR1 LNHDA, CDR2 SQIVND (reference sequence). The length of the CDR3 is 15 residues. CDR3 amino acids: CASSLSPAHRDEQFF. CDR3 DNA: TGTGCCAGTAGTCTCTCCCCGGCACATCGAGATGAGCAGTTCTTC.

The chain couples TRBV9 to TRBJ2-5; 11 positions agree with TRBD2. The germline CDR1 and CDR2 sequences are SGDLS and YYNGEE. CDR3 length: 17 residues. The V and J ends lost 0 bases and 4 bases, in that order; junction bases with no gene match: 8. Here the CDR3 reads CASSVGVAGGPTETQYF. CDR3 nucleotide sequence: TGTGCCAGCAGCGTAGGGGTAGCGGGGGGGCCAACAGAGACCCAGTACTTC.

This chain joins TRBV5-6 and TRBJ2-3; D not certain. V lost 7 bases and J lost 0, with 6 bases in between. CDR1 is SGHDT, CDR2 YYEEEE, per germline. The CDR3 is made up of 12 amino acids. CDR3 sequence: CASGSSTDTQYF. The CDR3 DNA reads TGTGCCAGCGGATCTAGCACAGATACGCAGTATTTT.

The chain carries TRBV6-5 and TRBJ1-1, with D possibly being TRBD1 (5 bases). CDR3 size: 14 residues. Germline V gene sequence: CDR1 MNHEY, CDR2 SVGAGI. The V end lost 2 bases, the J end lost 3 bases, and 10 bases lay between the germline ends. This CDR3 reads CASSYVGGDTEAFF. CDR3 in DNA: TGTGCCAGCAGTTACGTCGGGGGGGACACTGAAGCTTTCTTT.

This chain connects TRBV11-2 to TRBJ1-2; 9 bases map to TRBD1. The CDR3 is made up of 17 amino acids. The germline CDR1 and CDR2 sequences are SGHAT and FQNNGV. Unmatched junction bases numbered 14, after V lost 5 bases and J lost 4 bases. CDR3 amino acids: CASSPYGTGFPSYGYTF. The CDR3 DNA follows: TGTGCCAGCAGCCCCTACGGGACAGGGTTTCCTTCCTATGGCTACACCTTC. Complete variable domain (other parts from reference TRBV11-2 and TRBJ1-2): EAGVAQSPRYKIIEKRQSVAFWCNPISGHATLYWYQQILGQGPKLLIQFQNNGVVDDSQLPKDRFSAERLKGVDSTLKIQPAKLEDSAVYLCASSPYGTGFPSYGYTFGSGTRLTVV.

The chain carries TRBV6-5 and TRBJ2-3, with TRBD2 as a possible D gene (6 bases). CDR3 length: 13 residues. Germline values: CDR1 MNHEY, CDR2 SVGAGI. The V and J ends lost 4 bases and 2 bases respectively, with 7 bases between them. For the CDR3, the DNA is TGTGCCAGCAGTTGGGGGGTCACAGATACGCAGTATTTT. Amino acid sequence: CASSWGVTDTQYF.

This clone showed up just once. The chain couples TRBV10-3 to TRBJ2-1; 7 bases are a match to TRBD2. The germline gives CDR1 ENHRY, CDR2 SYGVKD. Trimming cost V 6 bases and J 0 bases; bases outside gene matches: 8. The CDR3 extends over 16 amino acids. The CDR3 loop reads CAISQLAPSSYNEQFF. The CDR3 DNA reads TGTGCCATCAGCCAACTAGCGCCGAGCTCCTACAATGAGCAGTTCTTC.

The CDR3 coding sequence is TGTGCCAGCAGCGTAGGGGGGGCTAGCGGGAGTTACGAGCAGTACTTC. Its translation is CASSVGGASGSYEQYF. The rearrangement joins TRBV9 to TRBJ2-7, with 10 bases aligning to TRBD2. V shed 0 bases and J 4 bases; nucleotides not matched to a gene: 7. The CDR3 sequence is 16 residues long. Germline values: CDR1 SGDLS, CDR2 YYNGEE.